The T cell receptor (beta chain) described here comes from a study of CD8+ T cells in alopecia areata. From PBMCs, CD4+ and CD8+ T cells were sorted. The CDR3 sequence is 15 residues long. The V segment lost 4 bases and the J segment 2 bases; nucleotides outside the gene matches: 2. Germline values: CDR1 SEHNR, CDR2 FQNEAQ (reference sequence). General observations from the study: Among patients, TCR sharing was less clear than in mice, a difference possibly due in part to HLA diversity in the patient population. Affected lesional scalp, above all in alopecia totalis/universalis, was more clonal than normal scalp. There were also resident alphabeta T cells of normal skin sequenced in scalp samples.

Extracted RNA was reverse transcribed into cDNA, the sequencing template. The repertoire was sequenced with immunoSEQ multiplex PCR; TCRdb's copy has only in-frame clones and lacks some. The sample includes roughly 150,000 clones, about two thirds seen only once; the top ten take less than 40%. Of note for this clone: The antigen remains unidentified.

Sequencing input: CD8+ T cells sorted from blood. This clonotype was sampled from a human donor in good health. This sequence joins TRBV7-9 and TRBJ2-6; TRBD1 matches at 7 bases. DNA of the CDR3: TGTGCCAGCAGCTCCCAGGGGGCTGGGGCCAACGTCCTGACTTTC. Protein sequence: CASSSQGAGANVLTF.